These T cell receptor beta chains were read from a single sample in a study of blood T cell repertoires in COVID-19. Produced via immunoSEQ multiplex PCR; TCRdb's table is partial and in-frame only. The table shows about 210,000 clones, with around 82% occurring only once. Source material: peripheral blood. The receptors shown here come from a woman aged 40 to 50 with active or convalescent COVID-19. CDR3s include the opening cysteine and the closing phenylalanine or tryptophan. The D gene is left open where the match is weak. Clone size is shown for a subset of rows, as once, few, many or a class of expanded clone.

clone size,V gene,J gene,D gene,CDR3 protein,CDR3 DNA
-,TRBV6-5,TRBJ2-1,-,CASSYVRVDENEQFF,TGTGCCAGCAGTTACGTGAGGGTCGACGAGAATGAGCAGTTCTTC
-,TRBV15,TRBJ1-5,TRBD1,CATSNRQGGVQPQHF,TGTGCCACCAGCAATAGACAGGGGGGTGTGCAGCCCCAGCATTTT
-,TRBV9,TRBJ2-3,TRBD2,CASSVDASGDTDTQYF,TGTGCCAGCAGCGTAGACGCTAGCGGCGACACAGATACGCAGTATTTT
-,TRBV7-8,TRBJ2-1,TRBD1,CASSPGAGGRNEQFF,TGTGCCAGCAGCCCCGGGGCAGGGGGCCGGAATGAGCAGTTCTTC
few,TRBV7-8,TRBJ1-2,-,CASSSRDDGYTF,TGTGCCAGCAGCAGCAGGGATGATGGCTACACCTTC
once,TRBV5-5,TRBJ2-7,-,CASSLDRQALSYEQYF,TGTGCCAGCAGCTTGGATCGACAGGCCCTATCCTACGAGCAGTACTTC
-,TRBV6-5,TRBJ2-4,-,CASSTDILSKNIQYF,TGTGCCAGCAGTACGGACATTTTGTCCAAAAACATTCAGTACTTC
-,TRBV29-1,TRBJ1-5,-,CSVAWGSFNQPQHF,TGCAGCGTGGCCTGGGGCTCGTTTAATCAGCCCCAGCATTTT
-,TRBV4-2,TRBJ2-3,-,CASSPSRAGPTDTQYF,TGTGCCAGCAGCCCCTCACGGGCGGGACCCACAGATACGCAGTATTTT
-,TRBV10-3,TRBJ2-5,-,CAISEGAGEETQYF,TGTGCCATCAGCGAAGGGGCAGGGGAAGAGACCCAGTACTTC
-,TRBV5-1,TRBJ2-1,TRBD2,CASSLVLAEGYEQFF,TGCGCCAGCAGCTTGGTACTAGCGGAGGGCTATGAGCAGTTCTTC
few,TRBV5-1,TRBJ1-1,-,CASSWGDVGTEAFF,TGCGCCAGCAGCTGGGGGGACGTGGGGACTGAAGCTTTCTTT
-,TRBV5-1,TRBJ2-6,-,CASSLGGPGANVLTF,TGCGCCAGCAGCTTGGGGGGCCCTGGGGCCAACGTCCTGACTTTC
-,TRBV5-1,TRBJ1-2,TRBD1,CASSLGAGGPNYGYTF,TGCGCCAGCAGCTTGGGGGCAGGGGGCCCTAACTATGGCTACACCTTC
-,TRBV10-3,TRBJ1-2,-,CAISDQGPSGYTF,TGTGCCATCAGTGATCAGGGCCCTTCTGGGTACACCTTC